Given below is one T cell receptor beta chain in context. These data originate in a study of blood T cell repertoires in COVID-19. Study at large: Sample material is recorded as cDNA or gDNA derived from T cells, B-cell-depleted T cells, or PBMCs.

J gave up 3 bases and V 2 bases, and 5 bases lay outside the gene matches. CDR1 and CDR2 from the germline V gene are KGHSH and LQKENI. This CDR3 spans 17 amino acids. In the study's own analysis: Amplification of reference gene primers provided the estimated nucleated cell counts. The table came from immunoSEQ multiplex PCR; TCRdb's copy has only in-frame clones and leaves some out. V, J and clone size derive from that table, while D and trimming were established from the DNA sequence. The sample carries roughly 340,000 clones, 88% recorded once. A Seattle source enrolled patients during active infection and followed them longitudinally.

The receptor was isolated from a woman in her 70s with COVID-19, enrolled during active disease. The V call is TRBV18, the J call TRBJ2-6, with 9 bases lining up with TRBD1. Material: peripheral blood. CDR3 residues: CASSPMGQGFGANVLTF. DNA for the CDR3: TGTGCCAGCTCACCAATGGGACAGGGCTTTGGGGCCAACGTCCTGACTTTC.